The next 30 T cell receptor beta chains were all read from a single sample in a study of T-cell memory formation after mild COVID-19. TCRdb itself ran the 5' RACE reads through MiXCR, one entry per CDR3 protein. The repertoire consists of 90,000 to 130,000 distinct CDR3 sequences, with roughly a sixth occurring once and the leading ten covering less than 6.5%. The sample taken for sequencing was PBMCs or a T cell subset sorted from them (not recorded which). Receptor source: a man aged 18 to 30 who had mild COVID-19 (a few samples of this study predate the infection). Cell type and time point are not known.

This clonotype has a handful of counts. V is TRBV25-1 and J is TRBJ2-1; 8 nucleotides line up with TRBD2. The CDR3 is 14 residues long. V lost 4 bases to trimming and J lost 16 bases; unmatched junction nucleotides: 15. Per the germline V gene, CDR1 is MGHDK and CDR2 is SYGVNS. The CDR3 DNA reads TGTGCCAGCAGTGTGACTAGCGAAAACCCTAAAGTTTTCTTC. As protein: CASSVTSENPKVFF.

This clonotype occurred a few times. This CDR3 reads CASSSGSPNNEQFF. CDR3 DNA: TGTGCCAGCAGCTCGGGCAGTCCTAACAATGAGCAGTTCTTC. The chain is built from TRBV7-9 and TRBJ2-1, with D hard to call. The length of the CDR3 is 14 residues. In germline, CDR1 is SEHNR, CDR2 FQNEAQ (reference sequence). Trimming removed 4 bases at V and 5 bases at J, with 12 bases between.

The rearrangement links TRBV4-3 to TRBJ1-1; D gene ambiguous. This CDR3 has 13 amino acids. Germline values: CDR1 LGHNA, CDR2 YSLEER. V lost 0 bases, J lost 11 bases, and 13 bases lay in between. The CDR3 spells CASSQESPVVAFF. CDR3 in DNA: TGCGCCAGCAGCCAAGAGTCCCCGGTAGTTGCTTTCTTT.

This clonotype was counted a few times. The rearrangement uses TRBV24-1 and TRBJ2-1; maybe TRBD2 (5 bases). There are 11 residues in the CDR3. V lost 6 bases and J lost 7, with 6 bases in between. The germline gives CDR1 KGHDR, CDR2 SFDVKD. For the CDR3, the DNA is TGTGCCACCAGTCGAGGGAATGAGCAGTTCTTC. Its translation is CATSRGNEQFF.

This sequence joins TRBV3-1 and TRBJ2-5, with 8 bases identical to TRBD1. The CDR3 is 14 amino acids. Germline CDR1 LGHDT, CDR2 YNNKEL (reference sequence). Trimming cost V 6 bases and J 5 bases; bases outside gene matches: 8. This CDR3 reads CASSPQGAGETQYF. In DNA form, the CDR3 reads TGTGCCAGCAGTCCCCAGGGGGCGGGGGAGACCCAGTACTTC.

This clonotype was seen a few times. The chain uses TRBV5-1 and TRBJ2-1; 8 nucleotides align to TRBD1. This CDR3 region has 15 residues. After removal of 6 bases from V and 6 bases from J, the junction contained 11 bases not matched to a gene. Per the germline V gene, CDR1 is SGHRS and CDR2 is YFSETQ. The CDR3 region has the DNA TGCGCCAGCACACCCTGGACAGGGTCGGCCAATGAGCAGTTCTTC. It specifies CASTPWTGSANEQFF.

V is TRBV4-3 and J is TRBJ2-3, with TRBD2 identical over 9 bases. Germline CDR1 and CDR2: LGHNA and YSLEER. The CDR3 has 19 residues. V dropped 4 bases and J dropped 2; count of bases not matched to a gene: 16. This CDR3 reads CASSRVPNSIAGATDTQYF. The DNA for the CDR3 is TGCGCCAGCAGCCGGGTTCCGAATTCTATAGCGGGGGCCACAGATACGCAGTATTTT.

This clonotype was detected a few times. The rearrangement joins TRBV7-9 to TRBJ2-2, with 10 positions matching TRBD2. With 3 bases clipped from V and 5 bases from J, the junction kept 9 bases outside the gene matches. CDR3 length equals 17 residues. Germline V gives CDR1 SEHNR, CDR2 FQNEAQ (reference sequence). Here the CDR3 reads CASSFGLAGAGTGELFF. For the CDR3, the DNA is TGTGCCAGCAGCTTTGGTCTAGCGGGGGCTGGGACCGGGGAGCTGTTTTTT.

This clonotype was detected ten times or more. The gene calls are TRBV7-9 and TRBJ1-2; D is ambiguous. Trimming left V 1 base short and J 6 bases short, with 9 bases between. The CDR3 is 13 residues long. Germline V lookup: CDR1 SEHNR, CDR2 FQNEAQ (reference sequence). The CDR3 region has the DNA TGTGCCAGCAGCTTAGAGGCCGGGCATGGCTACACCTTC. Amino acid sequence: CASSLEAGHGYTF.

The V and J genes are TRBV6-5 and TRBJ1-2, with 8 bases identical to TRBD1. Germline V gene sequence: CDR1 MNHEY, CDR2 SVGAGI. V was pared by 6 bases and J by 4 bases, with 13 bases of the junction left unmatched. The CDR3 extends over 16 amino acids. The CDR3 sequence: CASSYLGQGVSYGYTF. The DNA of the CDR3 is TGTGCCAGCAGCTACCTCGGACAGGGAGTTTCCTATGGCTACACCTTC.

This chain joins TRBV3-1 and TRBJ2-3; D gene unclear. The CDR3 length is 14 residues. With 0 bases removed from V and 4 bases from J, the gap between germline ends came to 8 bases. Germline CDR1 and CDR2: LGHDT and YNNKEL (reference sequence). CDR3 sequence (DNA): TGTGCCAGCAGCCAAGATTTTAGTGCAGATACGCAGTATTTT. Protein sequence: CASSQDFSADTQYF.

The chain carries TRBV20-1 and TRBJ2-1; unclear D gene. Per the germline V gene, CDR1 is DFQATT and CDR2 is SNEGSKA (reference sequence). CDR3 length equals 12 residues. The ends were cut back, 2 bases at V and 3 bases at J, with 5 bases in the middle. The CDR3 sequence is CSARRDYNEQFF. The CDR3 DNA reads TGCAGTGCTAGACGCGACTACAATGAGCAGTTCTTC.

This clonotype has just a few counts. The V and J genes are TRBV4-1 and TRBJ2-1; D not resolved. V was clipped by 0 bases and J by 0 bases, with 12 bases between them. CDR1 and CDR2 (germline): MGHRA, YSYEKL. This CDR3 has 17 residues. The CDR3 region has the DNA TGCGCCAGCAGCCAAGATATAGACCGGAGCTCCTACAATGAGCAGTTCTTC. It yields the protein CASSQDIDRSSYNEQFF.

This clonotype was found a few times. This chain joins TRBV19 and TRBJ2-7, with 9 bases fitting TRBD1. Germline CDR1 reads LNHDA; CDR2 reads SQIVND (reference sequence). There are 18 residues in the CDR3. J was trimmed by 4 bases and V by 5 bases; bases with no gene match: 18. CDR3 nucleotide sequence: TGTGCCAGTAGTGCTCCCCCCGGGACAGGGTCCAAAAGATACGAGCAGTACTTC. Translated, it gives CASSAPPGTGSKRYEQYF.

This clonotype turned up a few times. The chain links TRBV12-3 or TRBV12-4 to TRBJ2-1, with D hard to call. V lost 3 bases to trimming and J lost 5 bases, with 8 bases between them. The CDR3 has 13 residues. CDR3 sequence reads: CASSFSPNNEQFF. The CDR3 bases are TGTGCCAGCAGTTTCTCCCCCAACAATGAGCAGTTCTTC.

This sequence joins TRBV6-5 and TRBJ1-1; D not certain. V lost 0 bases and J lost 0, with 14 bases in between. The CDR3 length is 17 residues. Germline CDR1 and CDR2: MNHEY and SVGAGI. In DNA, the CDR3 is TGTGCCAGCAGTTACTCGATGTCAGCTACCTTGAACACTGAAGCTTTCTTT. The encoded protein is CASSYSMSATLNTEAFF.

This clonotype was counted between two and nine times. The V call is TRBV5-6, the J call TRBJ2-1; possibly TRBD1 for D (5 bases). Trimming took 0 bases from V and 8 from J, leaving 15 bases between them. Germline V gene sequence: CDR1 SGHDT, CDR2 YYEEEE. The CDR3 extends over 15 amino acids. Here the CDR3 DNA reads TGTGCCAGCAGCTTGGGGACGACAGAGGAGCATGAGCAGTTCTTC. Translated: CASSLGTTEEHEQFF.

In its sample, this clonotype was seen a few times. The chain has TRBV12-3 or TRBV12-4 and TRBJ2-7; 8 positions match TRBD2. The CDR3 sequence is 16 residues long. J lost 5 bases, V lost 2 bases, and 11 bases had no gene match. CDR3 sequence: CASSLRLGRGGHEQYF. CDR3 in DNA: TGTGCCAGCAGTTTAAGGTTGGGTCGCGGGGGGCACGAGCAGTACTTC.

This clonotype has just a few counts. The chain uses TRBV6-6 and TRBJ1-1; a possible D gene is TRBD1 (5 bases). The CDR3 consists of 14 residues. Looked up from germline, CDR1 is MNHNY and CDR2 is SVGAGI (reference sequence). Trimming took 2 bases from V and 10 from J, leaving 17 bases between them. This chain's CDR3 is CASSYPSLLGVAFF. In DNA form, the CDR3 reads TGTGCCAGCAGTTACCCGAGCCTTTTGGGGGTAGCTTTCTTT.

The chain employs TRBV19 and TRBJ2-7; TRBD1 aligns across 8 bases. The germline gives CDR1 LNHDA, CDR2 SQIVND (reference sequence). The CDR3 totals 16 residues. The junction had 11 bases not matched to a gene; V was cut back by 5 bases and J by 2 bases. CDR3: CASSLTTGAGTYEQYF. CDR3 bases: TGTGCCAGTAGTCTCACGACAGGGGCTGGGACCTACGAGCAGTACTTC.

The J gene is TRBJ1-3, the V gene TRBV4-2, with a tentative D call TRBD1 (5 bases). Deletions cut 0 bases from V and 0 bases from J, with 9 bases between. The CDR3 sequence is 16 residues long. Germline V lookup: CDR1 LGHNA, CDR2 YNFKEQ. As DNA, the CDR3 is TGTGCCAGCAGCCAAGAAGGGACTACCTCTGGAAACACCATATATTTT. Residues: CASSQEGTTSGNTIYF.

The chain employs TRBV6-5 and TRBJ1-1; 8 bases match TRBD1. The germline V gene has CDR1 MNHEY and CDR2 SVGAGI. J was trimmed by 1 base and V by 2 bases; bases with no gene match: 3. This CDR3 spans 15 amino acids. This CDR3 reads CASSYTGQGNTEAFF. CDR3 bases: TGTGCCAGCAGTTACACCGGACAGGGGAACACTGAAGCTTTCTTT.

This clonotype appeared a few times. The rearrangement links TRBV24-1 to TRBJ1-1; D is unclear. Germline CDR1 reads KGHDR; CDR2 reads SFDVKD. The germline V and J ends were trimmed by 4 bases and 0 bases, with 5 bases remaining between them. The CDR3 consists of 13 residues. The CDR3 region is CATSERVNTEAFF. CDR3 nucleotides: TGTGCCACCAGTGAGCGGGTGAACACTGAAGCTTTCTTT.

The chain joins TRBV7-8 to TRBJ2-3; no clear D. The CDR3 is made up of 15 amino acids. Trimming took 0 bases from V and 2 from J, leaving 9 bases between them. Germline V gene sequence: CDR1 SGHVS, CDR2 FQNEAQ. The DNA for the CDR3 is TGTGCCAGCAGCTTAGCTCGGTTGCACACAGATACGCAGTATTTT. Protein sequence: CASSLARLHTDTQYF.

This clonotype was counted only a few times. The chain is built from TRBV15 and TRBJ1-2; 7 bases are a match to TRBD1. CDR3 length: 15 residues. The ends lost 0 bases at V and 8 bases at J; junction bases unmatched: 9. The germline gives CDR1 LNHNV, CDR2 YYDKDF (reference sequence). The CDR3 loop reads CATSRDTQGTVGYTF. CDR3 nucleotide sequence: TGTGCCACCAGCAGAGATACACAGGGGACCGTAGGCTACACCTTC.

At least ten counts were recorded for this clonotype. The rearrangement links TRBV7-8 to TRBJ1-1, with TRBD1 matching 7 bases. The CDR3 contains 13 residues. The junction had 9 bases not matched to a gene; V was cut back by 8 bases and J by 6 bases. Germline-derived CDR1 and CDR2 are SGHVS and FQNEAQ. The CDR3 DNA sequence: TGTGCCAGCTCCGTTTACAGGGGTGCTGAAGCTTTCTTT. Protein sequence: CASSVYRGAEAFF.

The chain links TRBV4-2 to TRBJ2-1; TRBD2 might be the D (6 bases). The CDR3 contains 18 residues. Trimming stripped 2 bases from V and 1 base from J, with 18 bases between. Germline-derived CDR1 and CDR2 are LGHNA and YNFKEQ. The CDR3, as DNA: TGTGCCAGCAGCCAACCGATAAGGGCGGGGATATCCTACAATGAGCAGTTCTTC. Translation gives CASSQPIRAGISYNEQFF.

The chain links TRBV7-8 to TRBJ2-2, with 8 bases identical to TRBD1. CDR3 size: 18 residues. Germline assignment: CDR1 SGHVS and CDR2 FQNEAQ. Trimming took 5 bases from V and 4 from J; bases not matched to a gene: 15. The CDR3 DNA sequence: TGTGCCAGCAGCCCAAGTAGGGGGCAGGGGGCGCGCACCGGGGAGCTGTTTTTT. This codes for CASSPSRGQGARTGELFF.

This clonotype was seen many times. The chain combines TRBV28 with TRBJ2-3, with D perhaps matching TRBD2 (6 bases). The CDR3 is made up of 17 amino acids. Germline loops: CDR1 MDHEN, CDR2 SYDVKM. Trimming removed 1 base from V and 2 bases from J, with 16 bases in between. The CDR3 DNA sequence: TGTGCCAGCAGTTTATTAGCAGCGGGTCAGGCCACAGATACGCAGTATTTT. This gives the protein CASSLLAAGQATDTQYF.

The rearrangement uses TRBV7-6 and TRBJ2-1; 10 bases align to TRBD2. The trim removed 5 bases at V and 4 bases at J, leaving 11 bases unmatched. This CDR3 comprises 17 residues. CDR1 SGHVS and CDR2 FNYEAQ come from the germline V gene. CDR3 loop: CASSKRASGGEYNEQFF. In DNA, the CDR3 is TGTGCCAGCAGCAAGCGGGCTAGCGGGGGCGAATACAATGAGCAGTTCTTC.